Below, one T cell receptor beta chain is given with its context. This entry is derived from a study of preoperative IRX-2 immunotherapy in early breast cancer. The CDR3 length is 16 residues. Germline CDR1 SGDLS, CDR2 YYNGEE. Between the trimmed V and J ends, which lost 4 bases and 0 bases, there was a span of 17 bases. Treatment here: preoperative locoregional IRX-2 cytokine immunotherapy. Samples came from a phase Ib trial of preoperative locoregional IRX-2 cytokine immunotherapy. The repertoire was sequenced with immunoSEQ multiplex PCR; TCRdb's copy has only in-frame clones and lacks some. Of about 33,000 clones in the sample, roughly nine tenths were seen once.

The gene calls are TRBV9 and TRBJ2-7; D may match TRBD1 or TRBD2 (5 bases each). Sequenced here: tumor tissue, sampled after IRX-2 immunotherapy. The TCR was taken from a human donor with breast cancer. The CDR3 DNA is TGTGCCAGCAGCTCGGATGGGGGAGTTCTCTCCTACGAGCAGTACTTC. Protein sequence: CASSSDGGVLSYEQYF. The full variable domain, rest sourced from reference TRBV9 and TRBJ2-7, is DSGVTQTPKHLITATGQRVTLRCSPRSGDLSVYWYQQSLDQGLQFLIQYYNGEERAKGNILERFSAQQFPDLHSELNLSSLELGDSALYFCASSSDGGVLSYEQYFGPGTRLTVT.